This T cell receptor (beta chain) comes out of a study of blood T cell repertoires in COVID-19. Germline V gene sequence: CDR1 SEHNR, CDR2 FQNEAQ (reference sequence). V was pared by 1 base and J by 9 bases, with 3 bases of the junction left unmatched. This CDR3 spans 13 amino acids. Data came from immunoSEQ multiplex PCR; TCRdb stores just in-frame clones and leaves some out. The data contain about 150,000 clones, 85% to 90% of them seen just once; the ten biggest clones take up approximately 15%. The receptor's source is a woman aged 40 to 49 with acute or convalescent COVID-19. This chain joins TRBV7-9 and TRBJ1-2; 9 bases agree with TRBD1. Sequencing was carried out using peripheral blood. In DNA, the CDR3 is TGTGCCAGCAGCTTAGAGGGACAGGGTAGCTACACCTTC. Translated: CASSLEGQGSYTF.